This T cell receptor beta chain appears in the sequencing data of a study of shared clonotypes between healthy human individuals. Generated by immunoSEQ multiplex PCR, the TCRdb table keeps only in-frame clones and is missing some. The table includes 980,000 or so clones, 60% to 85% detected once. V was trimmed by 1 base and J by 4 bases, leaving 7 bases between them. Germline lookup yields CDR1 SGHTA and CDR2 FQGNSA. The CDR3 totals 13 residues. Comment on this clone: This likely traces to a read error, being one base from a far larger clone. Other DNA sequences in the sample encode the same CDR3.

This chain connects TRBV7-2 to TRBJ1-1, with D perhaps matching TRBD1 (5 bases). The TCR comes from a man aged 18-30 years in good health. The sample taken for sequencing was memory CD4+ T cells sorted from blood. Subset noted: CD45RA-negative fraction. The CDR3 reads CASSLGQGTEAFF. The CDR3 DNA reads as TGTGCCAGCAGCTTAGGGCAGGGCACTGAAGCTTTCTTT.